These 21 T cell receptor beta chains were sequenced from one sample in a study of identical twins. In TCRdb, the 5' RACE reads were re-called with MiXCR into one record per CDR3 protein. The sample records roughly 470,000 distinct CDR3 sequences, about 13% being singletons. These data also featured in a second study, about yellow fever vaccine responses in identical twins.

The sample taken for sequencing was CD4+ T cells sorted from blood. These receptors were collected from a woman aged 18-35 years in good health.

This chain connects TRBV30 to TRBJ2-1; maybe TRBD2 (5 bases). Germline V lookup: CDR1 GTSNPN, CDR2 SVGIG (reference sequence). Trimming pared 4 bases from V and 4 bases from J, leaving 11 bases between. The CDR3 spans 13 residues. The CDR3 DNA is TGTGCCTGGACCCACCGGGGATACAATGAGCAGTTCTTC. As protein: CAWTHRGYNEQFF. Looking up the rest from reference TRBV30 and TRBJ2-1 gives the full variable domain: SQTIHQWPATLVQPVGSPLSLECTVEGTSNPNLYWYRQAAGRGLQLLFYSVGIGQISSEVPQNLSASRPQDRQFILSSKKLLLSDSGFYLCAWTHRGYNEQFFGPGTRLTVL.

CDR3 loop: CASSLTGTSGVTTDTQYF. The CDR3 coding sequence is TGTGCCAGCAGCTTGACCGGGACTAGCGGGGTAACCACAGATACGCAGTATTTT. V and J are TRBV5-5 and TRBJ2-3; 13 nucleotides agree with TRBD2. Germline loops: CDR1 SGHKS, CDR2 YYEKEE (reference sequence). The CDR3 is 18 residues long. Trimming removed 1 base from V and 2 bases from J; junction bases left unmatched: 7.

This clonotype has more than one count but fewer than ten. As DNA, the CDR3 is TGCAGCGTTGGGAAGGGGGCCTACGAGCAGTACTTC. Its translation is CSVGKGAYEQYF. The chain uses TRBV29-1 and TRBJ2-7; a weak D match, TRBD1 (6 bases). CDR1 and CDR2 from the germline V gene are SQVTM and ANQGSEA. Deletions cut 4 bases from V and 2 bases from J, with 9 bases between. The CDR3 is 12 residues long.

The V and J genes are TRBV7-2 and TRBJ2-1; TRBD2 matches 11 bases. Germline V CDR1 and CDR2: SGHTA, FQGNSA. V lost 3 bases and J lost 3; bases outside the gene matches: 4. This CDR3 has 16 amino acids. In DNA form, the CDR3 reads TGTGCCAGCAGCTTTTCCGGGACTAGCGGCTACAATGAGCAGTTCTTC. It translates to CASSFSGTSGYNEQFF.

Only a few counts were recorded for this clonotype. CDR3 in amino acids: CASSRDGLANTEAFF. In DNA, the CDR3 is TGTGCCAGCAGTAGGGACGGCTTGGCGAACACTGAAGCTTTCTTT. The chain employs TRBV6-2 or TRBV6-3 and TRBJ1-1; D is perhaps TRBD1 (5 bases). Germline V gene sequence: CDR1 MNHEY, CDR2 SVGEGT. The CDR3 length is 15 residues. V lost 5 bases and J 1 base, leaving 14 bases between the germline ends.

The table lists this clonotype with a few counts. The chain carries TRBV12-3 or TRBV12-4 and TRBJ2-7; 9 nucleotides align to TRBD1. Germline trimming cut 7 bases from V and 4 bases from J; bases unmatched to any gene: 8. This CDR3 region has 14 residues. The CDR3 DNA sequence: TGTGCCAGCACTCCCGGGACAGGGATATACGAGCAGTACTTC. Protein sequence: CASTPGTGIYEQYF.

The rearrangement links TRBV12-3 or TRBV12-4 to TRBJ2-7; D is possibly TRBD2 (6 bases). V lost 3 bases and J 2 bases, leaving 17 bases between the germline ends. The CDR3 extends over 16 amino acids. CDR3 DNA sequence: TGTGCCAGCAGTTTGTGGGGACTCGGAACCCCCTACGAGCAGTACTTC. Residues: CASSLWGLGTPYEQYF.

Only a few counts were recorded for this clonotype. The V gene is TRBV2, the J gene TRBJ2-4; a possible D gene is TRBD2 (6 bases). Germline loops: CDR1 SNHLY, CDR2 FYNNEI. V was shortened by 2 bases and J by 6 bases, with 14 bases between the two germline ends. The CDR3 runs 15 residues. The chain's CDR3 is CASSEQGGGRNIQYF. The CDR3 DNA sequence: TGTGCCAGCAGTGAACAGGGAGGTGGAAGAAACATTCAGTACTTC.

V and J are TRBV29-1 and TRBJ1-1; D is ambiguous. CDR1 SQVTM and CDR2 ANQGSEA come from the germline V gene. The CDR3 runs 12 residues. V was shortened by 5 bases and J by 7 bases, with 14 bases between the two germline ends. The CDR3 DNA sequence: TGCAGCGTTAGTGTCGGGTCAAATGAAGCTTTCTTT. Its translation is CSVSVGSNEAFF.

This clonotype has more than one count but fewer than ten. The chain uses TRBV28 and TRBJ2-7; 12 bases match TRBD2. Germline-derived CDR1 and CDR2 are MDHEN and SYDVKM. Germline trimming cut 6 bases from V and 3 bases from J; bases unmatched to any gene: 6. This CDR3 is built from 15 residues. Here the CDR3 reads CASRTLGLAGYEQYF. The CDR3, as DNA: TGTGCCAGCAGGACCCTGGGACTAGCGGGCTACGAGCAGTACTTC. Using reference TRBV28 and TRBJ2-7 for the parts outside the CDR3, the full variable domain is DVKVTQSSRYLVKRTGEKVFLECVQDMDHENMFWYRQDPGLGLRLIYFSYDVKMKEKGDIPEGYSVSREKKERFSLILESASTNQTSMYLCASRTLGLAGYEQYFGPGTRLTVT.

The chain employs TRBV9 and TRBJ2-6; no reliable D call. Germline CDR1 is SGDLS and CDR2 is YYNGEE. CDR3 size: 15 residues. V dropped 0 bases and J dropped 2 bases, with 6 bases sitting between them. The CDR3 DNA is TGTGCCAGCAGCGTAGGGGTAGCTGGGGCCAACGTCCTGACTTTC. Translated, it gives CASSVGVAGANVLTF.

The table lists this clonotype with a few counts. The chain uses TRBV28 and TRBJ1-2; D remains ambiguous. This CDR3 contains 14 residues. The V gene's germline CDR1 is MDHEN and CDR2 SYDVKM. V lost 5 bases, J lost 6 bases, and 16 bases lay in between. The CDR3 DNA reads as TGTGCCAGCAGTCCAACCTCTTGGAGGGATGGCTACACCTTC. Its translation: CASSPTSWRDGYTF.

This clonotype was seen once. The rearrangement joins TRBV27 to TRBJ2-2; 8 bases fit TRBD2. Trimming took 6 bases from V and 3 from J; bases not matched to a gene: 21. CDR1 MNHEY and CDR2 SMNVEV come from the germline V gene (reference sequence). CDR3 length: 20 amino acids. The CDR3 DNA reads TGTGCCAGCAGGCCCGGGACGCGGGTGCTAGCGGGCCGAGACACCGGGGAGCTGTTTTTT. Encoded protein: CASRPGTRVLAGRDTGELFF.

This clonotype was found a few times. The CDR3 loop reads CASSLNPGLGTSYEQYF. Written as DNA, the CDR3 is TGTGCCAGCAGCCTTAACCCAGGACTCGGGACTAGCTACGAGCAGTACTTC. This sequence joins TRBV4-2 and TRBJ2-7; 8 nucleotides line up with TRBD2. Trimming took 4 bases from V and 3 from J; bases not matched to a gene: 14. The CDR3 has 17 residues. The germline V gene encodes CDR1 LGHNA and CDR2 YNFKEQ.

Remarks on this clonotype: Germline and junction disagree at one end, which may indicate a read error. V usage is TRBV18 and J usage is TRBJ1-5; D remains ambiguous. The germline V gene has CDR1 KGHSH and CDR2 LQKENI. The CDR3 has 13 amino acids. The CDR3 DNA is TGTGCCAGCTCACCGTCCGAGACGGACCCTACATATTTT. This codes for CASSPSETDPTYF. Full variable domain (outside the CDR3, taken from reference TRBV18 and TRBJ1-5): NAGVMQNPRHLVRRRGQEARLRCSPMKGHSHVYWYRQLPEEGLKFMVYLQKENIIDESGMPKERFSAEFPKEGPSILRIQQVVRGDSAAYFCASSPSETDPTYFGDGTRLSIL.

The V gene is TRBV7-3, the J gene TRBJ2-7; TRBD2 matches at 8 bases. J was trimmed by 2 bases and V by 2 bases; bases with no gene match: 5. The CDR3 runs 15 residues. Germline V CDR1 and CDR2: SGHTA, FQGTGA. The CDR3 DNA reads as TGTGCCAGCAGCTTAGAAGCGGGGGACCCCTACGAGCAGTACTTC. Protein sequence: CASSLEAGDPYEQYF. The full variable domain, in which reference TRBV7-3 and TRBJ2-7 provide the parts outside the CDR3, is GAGVSQTPSNKVTEKGKYVELRCDPISGHTALYWYRQSLGQGPEFLIYFQGTGAADDSGLPNDRFFAVRPEGSVSTLKIQRTERGDSAVYLCASSLEAGDPYEQYFGPGTRLTVT.

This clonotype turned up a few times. The CDR3 here is CASRIQGAYEQYF. DNA of the CDR3: TGTGCCAGCAGGATACAGGGGGCCTACGAGCAGTACTTC. This rearrangement joins TRBV6-1 to TRBJ2-7; 8 positions match TRBD1. The CDR3 is 13 residues long. With V trimmed by 6 bases and J by 2 bases, 3 bases remained unmatched. Germline CDR1 MNHNS, CDR2 SASEGT.

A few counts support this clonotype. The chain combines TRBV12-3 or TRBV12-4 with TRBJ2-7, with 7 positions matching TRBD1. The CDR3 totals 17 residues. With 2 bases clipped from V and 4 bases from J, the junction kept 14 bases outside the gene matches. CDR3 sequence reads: CASSLPYYETGLYEQYF. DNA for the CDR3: TGTGCCAGCAGTTTACCCTACTATGAGACAGGGCTATACGAGCAGTACTTC.

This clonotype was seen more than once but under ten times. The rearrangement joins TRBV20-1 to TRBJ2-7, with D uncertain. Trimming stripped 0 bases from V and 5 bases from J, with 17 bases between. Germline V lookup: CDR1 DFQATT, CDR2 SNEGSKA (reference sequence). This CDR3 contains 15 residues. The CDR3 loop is CSARDPGSPRHEQYF. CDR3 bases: TGCAGTGCTAGAGATCCAGGCAGTCCACGGCACGAGCAGTACTTC.

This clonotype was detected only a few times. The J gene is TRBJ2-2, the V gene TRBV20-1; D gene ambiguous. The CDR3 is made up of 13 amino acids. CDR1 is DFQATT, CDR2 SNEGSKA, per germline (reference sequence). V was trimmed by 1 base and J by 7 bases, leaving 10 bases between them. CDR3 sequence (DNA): TGCAGTGCTAGAGTGTCGGGCGGCGGGGAGCTGTTTTTT. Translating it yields CSARVSGGGELFF.

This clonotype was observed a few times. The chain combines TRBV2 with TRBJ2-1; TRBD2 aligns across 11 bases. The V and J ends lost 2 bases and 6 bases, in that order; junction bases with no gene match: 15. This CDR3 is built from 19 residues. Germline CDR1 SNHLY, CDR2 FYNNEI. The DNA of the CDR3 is TGTGCCAGCAGTGAAAATCTCGGGCTAGCGGGGGGTTTCGTCAATGAGCAGTTCTTC. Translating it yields CASSENLGLAGGFVNEQFF.